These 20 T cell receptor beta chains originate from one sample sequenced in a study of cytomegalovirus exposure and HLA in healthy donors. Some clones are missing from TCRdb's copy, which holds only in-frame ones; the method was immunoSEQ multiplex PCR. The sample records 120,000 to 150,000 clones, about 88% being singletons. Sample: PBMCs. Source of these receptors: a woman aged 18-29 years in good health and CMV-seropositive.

CDR3 nucleotides: TGTGCCAGCAGCTTAGTTGGTCAGGGAGGCAATGAGCAGTTCTTC. Translated, it gives CASSLVGQGGNEQFF. The V call is TRBV11-2, the J call TRBJ2-1; D perhaps matches TRBD2 (6 bases). Between the trimmed V and J ends, which lost 1 base and 6 bases, there was a span of 13 bases. Per the germline V gene, CDR1 is SGHAT and CDR2 is FQNNGV. The CDR3 contains 15 residues.

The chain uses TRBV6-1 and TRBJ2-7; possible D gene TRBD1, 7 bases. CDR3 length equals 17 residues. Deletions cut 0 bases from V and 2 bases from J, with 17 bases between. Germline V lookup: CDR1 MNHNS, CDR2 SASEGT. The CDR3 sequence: CASSEAPTGRYTYEQYF. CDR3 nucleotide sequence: TGTGCCAGCAGTGAAGCCCCGACAGGGAGGTATACCTACGAGCAGTACTTC.

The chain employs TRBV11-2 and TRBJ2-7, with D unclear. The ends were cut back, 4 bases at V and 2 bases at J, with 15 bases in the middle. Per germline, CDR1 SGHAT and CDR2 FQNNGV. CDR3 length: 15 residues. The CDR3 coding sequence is TGTGCCAGCAGCTCCCCTAGAGAACCTACCTACGAGCAGTACTTC. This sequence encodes CASSSPREPTYEQYF.

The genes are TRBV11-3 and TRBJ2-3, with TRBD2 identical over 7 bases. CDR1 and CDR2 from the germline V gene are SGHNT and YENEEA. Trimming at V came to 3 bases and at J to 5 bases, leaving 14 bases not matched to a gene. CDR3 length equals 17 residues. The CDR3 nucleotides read TGTGCCAGCAGCTTCGGTCGGCGGGAGTGGTTGGAAGATACGCAGTATTTT. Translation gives CASSFGRREWLEDTQYF.

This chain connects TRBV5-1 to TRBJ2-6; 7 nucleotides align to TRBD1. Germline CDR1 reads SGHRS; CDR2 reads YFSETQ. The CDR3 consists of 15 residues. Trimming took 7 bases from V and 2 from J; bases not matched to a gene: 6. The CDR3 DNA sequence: TGCGCCAGCGGGGACAGCAGGGCTGGGGCCAACGTCCTGACTTTC. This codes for CASGDSRAGANVLTF.

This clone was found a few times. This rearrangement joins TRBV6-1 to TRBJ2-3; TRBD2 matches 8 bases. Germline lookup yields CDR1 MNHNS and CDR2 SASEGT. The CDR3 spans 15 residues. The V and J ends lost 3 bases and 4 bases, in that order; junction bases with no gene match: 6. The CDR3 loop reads CASSDSRGGADTQYF. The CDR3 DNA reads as TGTGCCAGCAGTGATAGTCGGGGGGGAGCAGATACGCAGTATTTT.

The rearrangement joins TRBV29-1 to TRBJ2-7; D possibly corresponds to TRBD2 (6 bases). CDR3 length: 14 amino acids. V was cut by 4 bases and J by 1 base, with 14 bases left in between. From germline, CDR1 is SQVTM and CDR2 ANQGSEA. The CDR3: CSVAGTPYSYEQYF. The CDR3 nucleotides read TGCAGCGTTGCTGGGACTCCTTATTCCTACGAGCAGTACTTC.

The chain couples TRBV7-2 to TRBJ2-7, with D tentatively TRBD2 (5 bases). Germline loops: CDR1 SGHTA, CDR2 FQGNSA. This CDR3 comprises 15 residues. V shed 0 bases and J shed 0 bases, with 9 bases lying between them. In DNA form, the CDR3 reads TGTGCCAGCAGCTTAGCTAGCGCGGCCTCCTACGAGCAGTACTTC. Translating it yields CASSLASAASYEQYF.

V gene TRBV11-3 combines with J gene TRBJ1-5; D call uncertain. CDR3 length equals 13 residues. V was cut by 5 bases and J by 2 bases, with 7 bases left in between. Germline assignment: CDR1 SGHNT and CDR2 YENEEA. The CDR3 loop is CASSPGGNQPQHF. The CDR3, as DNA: TGTGCCAGCAGCCCCGGGGGCAATCAGCCCCAGCATTTT.

The chain's CDR3 is CASSLTGTGIYNEQFF. CDR3 in DNA: TGTGCCAGCAGTCTAACCGGGACAGGGATATACAATGAGCAGTTCTTC. The V and J genes are TRBV28 and TRBJ2-1; TRBD1 matches 9 bases. The ends lost 5 bases at V and 4 bases at J; junction bases unmatched: 9. CDR3 length equals 16 residues. CDR1 and CDR2 from the germline V gene are MDHEN and SYDVKM.

CDR3 coding DNA: TGTGCCAGCAGCAGACACTCATTGTACCAAGAGACCCAGTACTTC. Its translation is CASSRHSLYQETQYF. The V and J genes are TRBV11-2 and TRBJ2-5; D is undetermined. CDR1 and CDR2 from the germline V gene are SGHAT and FQNNGV. This CDR3 contains 15 residues. V was shortened by 5 bases and J by 0 bases, with 13 bases between the two germline ends.

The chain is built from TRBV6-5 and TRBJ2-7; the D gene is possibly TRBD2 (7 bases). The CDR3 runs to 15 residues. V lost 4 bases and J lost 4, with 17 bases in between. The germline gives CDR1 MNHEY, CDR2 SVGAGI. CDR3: CASSSPGGGRYEQYF. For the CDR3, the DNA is TGTGCCAGCAGTTCCCCTGGGGGGGGCAGGTACGAGCAGTACTTC.

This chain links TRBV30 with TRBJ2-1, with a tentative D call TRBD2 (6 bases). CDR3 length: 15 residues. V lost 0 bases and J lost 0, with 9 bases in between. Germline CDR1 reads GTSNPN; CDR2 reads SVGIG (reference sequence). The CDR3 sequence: CAWSVRRDSYNEQFF. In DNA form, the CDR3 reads TGTGCCTGGAGTGTACGGCGGGACTCCTACAATGAGCAGTTCTTC.

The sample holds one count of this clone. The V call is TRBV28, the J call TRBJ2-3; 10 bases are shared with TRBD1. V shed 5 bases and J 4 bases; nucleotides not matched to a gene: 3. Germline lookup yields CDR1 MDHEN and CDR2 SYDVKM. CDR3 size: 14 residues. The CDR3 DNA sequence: TGTGCCAGCAGTCGGGACAGGGGACCAGATACGCAGTATTTT. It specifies CASSRDRGPDTQYF. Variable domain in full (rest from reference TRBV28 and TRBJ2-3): DVKVTQSSRYLVKRTGEKVFLECVQDMDHENMFWYRQDPGLGLRLIYFSYDVKMKEKGDIPEGYSVSREKKERFSLILESASTNQTSMYLCASSRDRGPDTQYFGPGTRLTVL.

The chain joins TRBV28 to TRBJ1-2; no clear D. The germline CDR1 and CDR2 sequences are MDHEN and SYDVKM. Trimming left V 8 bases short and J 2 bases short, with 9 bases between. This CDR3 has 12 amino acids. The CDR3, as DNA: TGTGCCAGCCTCGAGGGAAACTATGGCTACACCTTC. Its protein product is CASLEGNYGYTF.

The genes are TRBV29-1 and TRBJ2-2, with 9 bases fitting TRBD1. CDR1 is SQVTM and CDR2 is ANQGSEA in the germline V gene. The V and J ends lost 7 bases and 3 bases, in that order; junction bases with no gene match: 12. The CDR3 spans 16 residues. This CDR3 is CSASGQGQGHTGELFF. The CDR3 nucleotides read TGCAGCGCATCGGGGCAAGGACAGGGGCACACCGGGGAGCTGTTTTTT.

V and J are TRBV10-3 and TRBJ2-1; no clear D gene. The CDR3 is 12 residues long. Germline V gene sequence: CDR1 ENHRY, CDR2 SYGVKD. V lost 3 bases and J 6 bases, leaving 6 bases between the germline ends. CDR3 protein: CAISEATNEQFF. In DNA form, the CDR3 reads TGTGCCATCAGTGAAGCTACCAATGAGCAGTTCTTC.

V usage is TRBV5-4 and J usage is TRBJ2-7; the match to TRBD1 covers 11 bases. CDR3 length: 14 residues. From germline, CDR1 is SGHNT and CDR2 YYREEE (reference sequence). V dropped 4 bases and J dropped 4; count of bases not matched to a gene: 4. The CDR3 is CASSVGTGGYEQYF. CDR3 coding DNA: TGTGCCAGCAGCGTCGGGACAGGGGGTTACGAGCAGTACTTC.

CDR3 nucleotide sequence: TGTGCCTGGAGTCCCTCCGTCCGGGACAGGGGGACAGATACGCAGTATTTT. This gives the protein CAWSPSVRDRGTDTQYF. The V call is TRBV30, the J call TRBJ2-3; TRBD1 aligns across 11 bases. Germline V gives CDR1 GTSNPN, CDR2 SVGIG (reference sequence). The CDR3 sequence is 17 residues long. Trimming at V came to 2 bases and at J to 3 bases, leaving 10 bases not matched to a gene.

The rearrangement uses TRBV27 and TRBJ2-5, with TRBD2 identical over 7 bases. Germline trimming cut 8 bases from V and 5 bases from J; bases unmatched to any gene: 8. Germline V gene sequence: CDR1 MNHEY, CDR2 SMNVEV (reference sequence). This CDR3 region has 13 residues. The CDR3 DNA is TGTGCCAGCTTTGCGGGAGTGGGGGAGACCCAGTACTTC. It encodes CASFAGVGETQYF.